The 7 T cell receptor beta chains below come from one sample, sequenced in a study of T cells in Graves' hyperthyroidism and ophthalmopathy. Amplification yielded TCR beta CDR3 regions, with RNA transcripts as the source. In the first-round RT-PCR of the TCR CDR3, the HTBI primer set was used. TCRdb passed the multiplex PCR reads through MiXCR, listing each CDR3 protein once. The profile shows more than 300,000 distinct CDR3 sequences, 14% of them singletons. The sequencing sample was made of blood. The receptors were gathered from a woman younger than 45 with Graves' hyperthyroidism.

This chain uses TRBV28 with TRBJ2-1; TRBD2 matches 11 bases. Germline V gene sequence: CDR1 MDHEN, CDR2 SYDVKM. The CDR3 is made up of 16 amino acids. Trimming removed 8 bases from V and 7 bases from J; junction bases left unmatched: 13. CDR3 sequence: CASRDSGRDPLNEQFF. CDR3 bases: TGTGCCAGCCGGGATAGCGGGAGGGACCCTCTGAATGAGCAGTTCTTC.

At least ten counts were recorded for this clonotype. The chain recombines TRBV28 with TRBJ2-1; no clear D gene. Trimming left V 0 bases short and J 7 bases short, with 7 bases between. Looked up from germline, CDR1 is MDHEN and CDR2 is SYDVKM. The CDR3 is 13 amino acids. The CDR3 region has the DNA TGTGCCAGCAGTTTATGGGGTACGAATGAGCAGTTCTTC. It specifies CASSLWGTNEQFF.

This clonotype was observed a handful of times. This may arise from a read error, as a much more abundant clone is one base away. The rearrangement joins TRBV7-2 to TRBJ1-1; 7 bases match TRBD1. Germline-derived CDR1 and CDR2 are SGHTA and FQGNSA. This CDR3 contains 15 residues. J gave up 3 bases and V 10 bases, and 14 bases lay outside the gene matches. In DNA, the CDR3 is TGTGCCACCTTCGTAGGGGGCAATACGGACACTGAAGCTTTCTTT. The encoded protein is CATFVGGNTDTEAFF. The full variable domain, rest sourced from reference TRBV7-2 and TRBJ1-1, is GAGVSQSPSNKVTEKGKDVELRCDPISGHTALYWYRQSLGQGLEFLIYFQGNSAPDKSGLPSDRFSAERTGGSVSTLTIQRTQQEDSAVYLCATFVGGNTDTEAFFGQGTRLTVV.

In this sample, this clonotype turned up many times. V gene TRBV6-2 or TRBV6-3 combines with J gene TRBJ1-4; 12 positions match TRBD1. The CDR3 length is 17 residues. The V gene's germline CDR1 is MNHEY and CDR2 SVGEGT. The J segment lost 7 bases and the V segment lost 2 bases, leaving 8 bases of the junction unmatched. Written as DNA, the CDR3 is TGTGCCAGCAGTTACGACGGGACAGGGGGCGGCGGTGAAAAACTGTTTTTT. Protein sequence: CASSYDGTGGGGEKLFF.

The V and J genes are TRBV18 and TRBJ2-5; D is perhaps TRBD1 (5 bases). Germline V gives CDR1 KGHSH, CDR2 LQKENI. The V end lost 3 bases, the J end lost 0 bases, and 8 bases lay between the germline ends. This CDR3 has 14 amino acids. CDR3 loop: CASSPRTHQETQYF. CDR3 bases: TGTGCCAGCTCACCCCGGACACACCAAGAGACCCAGTACTTC.

The chain uses TRBV20-1 and TRBJ2-3; 10 positions agree with TRBD2. With V trimmed by 6 bases and J by 8 bases, 17 bases remained unmatched. CDR3 length equals 16 residues. CDR1 and CDR2 (germline): DFQATT, SNEGSKA (reference sequence). The CDR3 protein is CSASPQGPSGRPTQYF. Here the CDR3 DNA reads TGCAGTGCGTCGCCGCAGGGGCCTAGCGGGAGACCTACGCAGTATTTT.

The V and J genes are TRBV7-6 and TRBJ2-1; 8 positions agree with TRBD2. This CDR3 is built from 18 residues. The V gene end was trimmed by 0 bases and the J gene end by 3 bases; junction bases not matched to a gene: 10. Germline V gene sequence: CDR1 SGHVS, CDR2 FNYEAQ. CDR3 sequence reads: CASSLASAGAAVYNEQFF. CDR3 nucleotide sequence: TGTGCCAGCAGCTTAGCTTCAGCGGGAGCGGCGGTCTACAATGAGCAGTTCTTC. Based on the CDR3 plus reference TRBV7-6 and TRBJ2-1, the full variable domain is GAGVSQSPRYKVTKRGQDVALRCDPISGHVSLYWYRQALGQGPEFLTYFNYEAQQDKSGLPNDRFSAERPEGSISTLTIQRTEQRDSAMYRCASSLASAGAAVYNEQFFGPGTRLTVL.